This T cell receptor (beta chain) was found in a study of shared clonotypes between healthy human individuals. Across the study: For every donor, three CD4 naive, three CD4 memory, two CD8 naive and one CD8 memory plates were used. The study, taken as a whole, reports: Non-shared clonotypes had lower generation probabilities than those shared by all four donors. Inspection by rarefaction showed sorted-subset sequencing to be incomplete despite large depth.

As processed by the authors: There were no quality scores in the junction-only immunoSEQ sequences, so filtering differed. The method was immunoSEQ multiplex PCR; TCRdb's version includes in-frame clones alone and lacks a portion of them. V, J and clone size are taken as reported in that table, and D and trimming were inferred from the DNA itself. The sample yields about 2.4 million clones, over 85% seen once. As to this clone: The antigen is unknown.

The source of this sequence is a man aged 18 to 30 in good health. Some clones in this sample may be carry-over from other donors' samples. The sequenced material came from naive CD4+ T cells from PBMCs. The subset denotes: CD45RA+ positively selected.

DNA for the CDR3: TGTGCCAGCAGTGTGGAGACTACAGGGGGTTTAGCAGGCTACACCTTC. Protein: CASSVETTGGLAGYTF. V gene TRBV2 combines with J gene TRBJ1-2, with 8 nucleotides matching TRBD1. The length of the CDR3 is 16 residues. The junction had 15 bases not matched to a gene; V was cut back by 4 bases and J by 8 bases. Germline CDR1 reads SNHLY; CDR2 reads FYNNEI.